This record looks at one T cell receptor beta chain sequence and its context. What it recognizes is unknown. The sample originates from a study of T cell repertoires in cytomegalovirus infection. About the study: Public TCR beta signatures provided an indication of both CMV infection and a matching HLA type.

Findings of the study overall: Clonotype analysis showed dominance of the ex vivo response by HLA-C-restricted CMV-specific TCR beta clonotypes.

Using its own MiXCR run on the reads, TCRdb lists one record per CDR3 protein. The data show around 530,000 distinct CDR3 sequences, 16% seen once. V shed 2 bases and J shed 1 base, with 11 bases lying between them. The germline V gene has CDR1 MNHEY and CDR2 SVGAGI. CDR3 length: 15 residues. The rearrangement uses TRBV6-5 and TRBJ1-2, with D unresolved. Material: CD8+ T cells from PBMCs. The receptor's source is a human donor in good health (CMV status not recorded). Some clones in this sample may be carry-over from other donors' samples. CDR3 bases: TGTGCCAGCAGTTACGGGCGAGGATTTAACTATGGCTACACCTTC. Its translation: CASSYGRGFNYGYTF.